The text below deals with one T cell receptor beta chain. Profiled with immunoSEQ multiplex PCR; TCRdb holds only in-frame clones, not every one. The repertoire holds about 160,000 clones, with approximately 90% as singletons. These data belong to a study of control samples from healthy donors and cancer patients. This TCR derives from a woman in her twenties or thirties in good health. The specimen was blood.

DNA of the CDR3: TGTGCCAGCAGGGCGAAGACAGGGGGGGGCACTGAAGCTTTCTTT. Translation gives CASRAKTGGGTEAFF. J is TRBJ1-1 and V is TRBV2; 9 bases fit TRBD1. The CDR3 covers 15 residues. The trim removed 6 bases at V and 4 bases at J, leaving 9 bases unmatched. Germline CDR1 is SNHLY and CDR2 is FYNNEI.